Presented here are 28 T cell receptor beta chains from one specimen sequenced in a study of T cell responses to AZD1222 COVID-19 vaccine. Measured with immunoSEQ multiplex PCR; TCRdb has only the in-frame clones, and not every one. The sample consists of approximately 120,000 clones, 70% to 90% of them appearing once. Source: peripheral blood, taken 28 days after the second AZD1222 dose. All receptors derive from an adult who received the AZD1222 COVID-19 vaccine.

The chain links TRBV7-3 to TRBJ1-1; TRBD1 might be the D (5 bases). Germline V lookup: CDR1 SGHTA, CDR2 FQGTGA. V gave up 5 bases and J gave up 5 bases, with 15 bases separating them. The CDR3 consists of 14 residues. The DNA of the CDR3 is TGTGCCAGCAGCCCTAATGGGGGAGAAACTGAAGCTTTCTTT. It specifies CASSPNGGETEAFF.

The V and J genes are TRBV6-5 and TRBJ2-7; D perhaps matches TRBD1 (5 bases). The germline CDR1 and CDR2 sequences are MNHEY and SVGAGI. The CDR3 is made up of 15 amino acids. V gave up 9 bases and J gave up 4 bases, with 22 bases separating them. The DNA of the CDR3 is TGTGCCAGTAATCCAACAGGTTTTGGCCCTTACGAGCAGTACTTC. Its translation is CASNPTGFGPYEQYF.

V usage is TRBV30 and J usage is TRBJ1-5; D unresolved. The CDR3 contains 14 residues. Trimming took 3 bases from V and 0 from J, leaving 9 bases between them. Per germline, CDR1 GTSNPN and CDR2 SVGIG (reference sequence). Here the CDR3 reads CAWRGAPSNQPQHF. The CDR3 coding sequence is TGTGCCTGGAGAGGTGCGCCTAGCAATCAGCCCCAGCATTTT.

V usage is TRBV7-2 and J usage is TRBJ1-2; D may be TRBD1 (5 bases). Between the trimmed V and J ends, which lost 2 bases and 6 bases, there was a span of 10 bases. The CDR3 spans 13 residues. Germline lookup yields CDR1 SGHTA and CDR2 FQGNSA. The CDR3 DNA sequence: TGTGCCAGCAGCTTAAGAAGGGGACATGGCTACACCTTC. Its translation is CASSLRRGHGYTF.

V gene TRBV6-1 combines with J gene TRBJ2-7, with 8 bases that match TRBD2. The CDR3 is 17 amino acids. Germline V lookup: CDR1 MNHNS, CDR2 SASEGT. Losses at the gene ends were 3 bases for V and 3 bases for J; bases not matched to a gene: 13. The CDR3 bases are TGTGCCAGCAGTGATCTGAGCGGGAGAGTAAACTTCTACGAGCAGTACTTC. Its translation is CASSDLSGRVNFYEQYF.

The V call is TRBV15, the J call TRBJ1-1; D possibly corresponds to TRBD1 (5 bases). The CDR3 contains 17 residues. Trimming took 8 bases from V and 1 from J, leaving 23 bases between them. Germline values: CDR1 LNHNV, CDR2 YYDKDF (reference sequence). CDR3 DNA sequence: TGTGCCACCGCAGAACGGACGAGACAGAACTCGAACACTGAAGCTTTCTTT. As protein: CATAERTRQNSNTEAFF.

The chain is built from TRBV29-1 and TRBJ1-3; D is unclear. The germline V gene has CDR1 SQVTM and CDR2 ANQGSEA. This CDR3 region has 13 residues. V lost 3 bases to trimming and J lost 0 bases, with 6 bases between them. The CDR3 sequence: CSVDFNSGNTIYF. In DNA, the CDR3 is TGCAGCGTTGATTTTAACTCTGGAAACACCATATATTTT. Variable domain in full (rest from reference TRBV29-1 and TRBJ1-3): SAVISQKPSRDICQRGTSLTIQCQVDSQVTMMFWYRQQPGQSLTLIATANQGSEATYESGFVIDKFPISRPNLTFSTLTVSNMSPEDSSIYLCSVDFNSGNTIYFGEGSWLTVV.

The chain recombines TRBV24-1 with TRBJ2-7; 10 bases line up with TRBD2. Unmatched junction bases numbered 6, after V lost 0 bases and J lost 2 bases. CDR3 length: 17 amino acids. From germline, CDR1 is KGHDR and CDR2 SFDVKD. The CDR3 sequence: CATSDLPGLAVTYEQYF. The CDR3 DNA is TGTGCCACCAGTGATTTGCCAGGACTAGCGGTTACCTACGAGCAGTACTTC.

This chain joins TRBV5-1 and TRBJ2-2, with a tentative D call TRBD1 (6 bases). Germline assignment: CDR1 SGHRS and CDR2 YFSETQ. Deletions cut 0 bases from V and 1 base from J, with 7 bases between. The CDR3 contains 15 residues. This chain's CDR3 is CASSLVQGNTGELFF. CDR3 nucleotide sequence: TGCGCCAGCAGCTTGGTACAGGGGAACACCGGGGAGCTGTTTTTT.

This rearrangement joins TRBV5-6 to TRBJ1-6; D uncertain. Germline V gene lookup returns CDR1 SGHDT and CDR2 YYEEEE. The CDR3 runs to 14 residues. V lost 3 bases to trimming and J lost 6 bases, with 10 bases between them. The DNA for the CDR3 is TGTGCCAGCAGCTGGGCTTGGGTTAATTCACCCCTCCACTTT. Translating it yields CASSWAWVNSPLHF.

The chain carries TRBV19 and TRBJ2-5, with a possible D match to TRBD2 (6 bases). CDR1 and CDR2 from the germline V gene are LNHDA and SQIVND (reference sequence). The CDR3 totals 15 residues. With 6 bases removed from V and 1 base from J, the gap between germline ends came to 15 bases. The CDR3: CASSHRGLPQETQYF. CDR3 DNA: TGTGCCAGTAGCCACCGAGGACTACCCCAAGAGACCCAGTACTTC.

This sequence joins TRBV7-3 and TRBJ2-3, with 11 nucleotides matching TRBD2. V gave up 5 bases and J gave up 0 bases; unmatched junction bases: 4. Germline-derived CDR1 and CDR2 are SGHTA and FQGTGA. There are 16 residues in the CDR3. Here the CDR3 DNA reads TGTGCCAGCAGCGGGGGGACTAGCGGTAGCACAGATACGCAGTATTTT. This codes for CASSGGTSGSTDTQYF.

This sequence joins TRBV5-6 and TRBJ2-3, with 12 nucleotides matching TRBD2. Germline-derived CDR1 and CDR2 are SGHDT and YYEEEE. Losses at the gene ends were 4 bases for V and 3 bases for J; bases not matched to a gene: 6. This CDR3 spans 16 amino acids. The CDR3 coding sequence is TGTGCCAGCAGCCTGACTAGCGGGAGATTAACAGATACGCAGTATTTT. Encoded protein: CASSLTSGRLTDTQYF.

The rearrangement uses TRBV5-6 and TRBJ1-2; tentative D call: TRBD1 (6 bases). The CDR3 spans 15 residues. The V and J ends lost 0 bases and 4 bases respectively, with 13 bases between them. Germline V gives CDR1 SGHDT, CDR2 YYEEEE. CDR3 sequence: CASSLGPTGLYGYTF. CDR3 nucleotides: TGTGCCAGCAGCTTGGGGCCAACAGGGCTCTATGGCTACACCTTC.

This clone has only a few counts. The rearrangement joins TRBV5-3 to TRBJ1-1; TRBD1 matches 7 bases. TRBV5-3 falls under the ORF class, with uncertain function. The CDR3 is 14 amino acids. V dropped 4 bases and J dropped 2; count of bases not matched to a gene: 5. CDR3 nucleotides: TGTGCCAGAAGCAGCCGACAGGGAAACACTGAAGCTTTCTTT. It specifies CARSSRQGNTEAFF.

V usage is TRBV27 and J usage is TRBJ1-5; D perhaps matches TRBD1 (6 bases). Germline values: CDR1 MNHEY, CDR2 SMNVEV (reference sequence). V lost 3 bases and J 0 bases, leaving 12 bases between the germline ends. The CDR3 extends over 16 amino acids. The CDR3 DNA reads TGTGCCAGCAGTTTGGCAGGGGCGAATAGCAATCAGCCCCAGCATTTT. Protein product: CASSLAGANSNQPQHF.

The V call is TRBV19, the J call TRBJ2-2; D remains unclear. The CDR3 is 15 amino acids. The V end was cut by 2 bases, the J end by 6 bases, with 13 bases between. Germline V gene lookup returns CDR1 LNHDA and CDR2 SQIVND (reference sequence). CDR3 residues: CASSIQHTLAGELFF. CDR3 coding DNA: TGTGCCAGTAGTATACAGCACACCTTGGCCGGGGAGCTGTTTTTT.

The V call is TRBV29-1, the J call TRBJ1-1, with TRBD1 matching 11 bases. The germline V gene encodes CDR1 SQVTM and CDR2 ANQGSEA. The V and J ends lost 5 bases and 6 bases, in that order; junction bases with no gene match: 8. The CDR3 contains 14 residues. CDR3 sequence (DNA): TGCAGCGTTTTTACCTGGACAGGGGGCTCTGAAGCTTTCTTT. This gives the protein CSVFTWTGGSEAFF.

The chain employs TRBV5-1 and TRBJ1-2, with a weak D call TRBD1 (5 bases). V was trimmed by 5 bases and J by 3 bases, leaving 14 bases between them. Looked up from germline, CDR1 is SGHRS and CDR2 is YFSETQ. The CDR3 sequence is 14 residues long. The CDR3 spells CASRPIGTDYGYTF. For the CDR3, the DNA is TGCGCCAGCAGGCCGATAGGGACGGACTATGGCTACACCTTC.

The chain combines TRBV3-1 (or the pseudogene TRBV3-2) with TRBJ2-1; 8 bases fit TRBD2. This CDR3 contains 15 residues. Germline values: CDR1 LGHDT, CDR2 YNNKEL (reference sequence). The ends lost 4 bases at V and 0 bases at J; junction bases unmatched: 2. DNA for the CDR3: TGTGCCAGCAGCCTGAGCGGGGGCTCCTACAATGAGCAGTTCTTC. This sequence encodes CASSLSGGSYNEQFF.

The gene calls are TRBV13 and TRBJ2-7; 11 nucleotides line up with TRBD1. V trimming: 5 bases; J trimming: 6 bases; junction bases outside the gene matches: 3. CDR1 and CDR2 from the germline V gene are PRHDT and FYEKMQ (reference sequence). The CDR3 length is 13 residues. In DNA, the CDR3 is TGTGCCAGCAGCGCGGGACAGGGGGGCGAGCAGTACTTC. Translating gives CASSAGQGGEQYF.

CDR3 coding DNA: TGTGCCAGCAGCGTAGCTACAAGGAGCGGGAGTCGGACAGATACGCAGTATTTT. It translates to CASSVATRSGSRTDTQYF. The chain carries TRBV9 and TRBJ2-3; 8 nucleotides agree with TRBD2. The CDR3 spans 18 residues. V lost 0 bases and J lost 3; bases outside the gene matches: 12. The germline CDR1 and CDR2 sequences are SGDLS and YYNGEE. The entire variable domain, with the rest obtained from reference TRBV9 and TRBJ2-3, is as follows: DSGVTQTPKHLITATGQRVTLRCSPRSGDLSVYWYQQSLDQGLQFLIQYYNGEERAKGNILERFSAQQFPDLHSELNLSSLELGDSALYFCASSVATRSGSRTDTQYFGPGTRLTVL.

V is TRBV7-2 and J is TRBJ2-4; D unresolved. CDR1 and CDR2 (germline): SGHTA, FQGNSA. The CDR3 is 19 residues long. V lost 0 bases, J lost 7 bases, and 25 bases lay in between. DNA of the CDR3: TGTGCCAGCAGCTTAGCCCCCGTCCCGAGACACGGTTCAAGGAACATTCAGTACTTC. Amino acid sequence: CASSLAPVPRHGSRNIQYF. Using reference TRBV7-2 and TRBJ2-4 for the parts outside the CDR3, the full variable domain is GAGVSQSPSNKVTEKGKDVELRCDPISGHTALYWYRQSLGQGLEFLIYFQGNSAPDKSGLPSDRFSAERTGGSVSTLTIQRTQQEDSAVYLCASSLAPVPRHGSRNIQYFGAGTRLSVL.

The V gene is TRBV5-1, the J gene TRBJ2-7, with 9 bases identical to TRBD1. V was pared by 1 base and J by 4 bases, with 6 bases of the junction left unmatched. Germline lookup yields CDR1 SGHRS and CDR2 YFSETQ. The CDR3 extends over 15 amino acids. The CDR3 coding sequence is TGCGCCAGCAGCTTGACCGGGACAGGGAGGTACGAGCAGTACTTC. It encodes CASSLTGTGRYEQYF.

The rearrangement joins TRBV5-5 to TRBJ2-7; D call uncertain. Germline V gene sequence: CDR1 SGHKS, CDR2 YYEKEE (reference sequence). Trimming left V 4 bases short and J 0 bases short, with 2 bases between. CDR3 length equals 11 residues. Here the CDR3 DNA reads TGTGCCAGCAGCGACTCCTACGAGCAGTACTTC. Translation gives CASSDSYEQYF.

This chain uses TRBV4-1 with TRBJ2-7; 7 bases are shared with TRBD1. CDR1 MGHRA and CDR2 YSYEKL come from the germline V gene. The CDR3 consists of 15 residues. The ends lost 1 base at V and 4 bases at J; junction bases unmatched: 7. The CDR3 region has the DNA TGCGCCAGCAGCCAAGCGGAGACAGGGATTTACGAGCAGTACTTC. Translation gives CASSQAETGIYEQYF.

About this clone itself: One end of the junction does not line up with germline, which may come from a read error. The V call is TRBV18, the J call TRBJ2-4, with 10 nucleotides matching TRBD2. This CDR3 region has 15 residues. The germline V gene has CDR1 KGHSH and CDR2 LQKENI. The CDR3 region has the DNA TGTGCCAGCTCACCCTCAGGGACTAGCGAAATCATTCGGCACTTC. Amino acid sequence: CASSPSGTSEIIRHF.

The chain joins TRBV28 to TRBJ1-5; D might be TRBD1 (5 bases). This CDR3 has 16 amino acids. Germline assignment: CDR1 MDHEN and CDR2 SYDVKM. V lost 2 bases and J 9 bases, leaving 20 bases between the germline ends. CDR3 in DNA: TGTGCCAGCAGTTTAGGGGGGGAGATGGTCATTTGGCCCCAGCATTTT. Its translation is CASSLGGEMVIWPQHF.